This TCR beta chain was captured by sequencing in a study of Ad26.COV2.S vaccination and SARS-CoV-2 variants. About the study: Ad26.COV2.S, an intramuscular injection, was given once or twice 56 days apart. General study results and limits: Spike-specific CD8+ and CD4+ T cell responses reportedly showed substantial breadth after vaccination. Higher spike-specific TCR breadth was found in vaccine recipients than in placebo recipients.

Note on this clone: Its cognate antigen is unknown.

Profiling relied on immunoSEQ multiplex PCR, and the TCRdb table lists in-frame clones only, not all of them. Seen here are about 680,000 clones, 80% to 90% observed once, and the top ten hold roughly 1.5%. As to treatment: roughly 20 received Ad26.COV2.S at low or high dose, single or two shots; roughly five received placebo; per-sample allocation not given. Sampling was done on day 63 after the first vaccine or placebo injection. V lost 10 bases, J lost 2 bases, and 9 bases stayed unmatched. Germline values: CDR1 LNHDA, CDR2 SQIVND (reference sequence). The CDR3 loop spans 16 amino acids. The chain joins TRBV19 to TRBJ2-2; 11 bases line up with TRBD2. The material was peripheral blood, obtained in a trial of Ad26.COV2.S vaccine versus placebo. The sequence derives from a person between 18 and 60 years old who received the Ad26.COV2.S COVID-19 vaccine or a placebo. The CDR3 sequence: CATHLAGGSNTGELFF. The CDR3 nucleotides are TGTGCCACCCACCTAGCGGGGGGAAGTAACACCGGGGAGCTGTTTTTT.